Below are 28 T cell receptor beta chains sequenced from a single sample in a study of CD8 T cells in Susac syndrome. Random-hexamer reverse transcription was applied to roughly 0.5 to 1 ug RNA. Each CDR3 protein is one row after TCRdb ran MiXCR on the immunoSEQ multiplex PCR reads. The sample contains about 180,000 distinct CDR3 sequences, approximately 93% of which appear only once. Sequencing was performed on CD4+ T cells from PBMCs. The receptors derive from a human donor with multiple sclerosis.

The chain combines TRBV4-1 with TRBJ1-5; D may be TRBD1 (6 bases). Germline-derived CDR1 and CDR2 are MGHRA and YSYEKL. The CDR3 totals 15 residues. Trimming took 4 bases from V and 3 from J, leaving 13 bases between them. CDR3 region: CASSPGGGNNQPQHF. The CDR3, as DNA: TGCGCCAGCAGCCCGGGAGGGGGAAACAATCAGCCCCAGCATTTT.

CDR3: CASSQVGGLSAINEKLFF. The CDR3 nucleotides read TGTGCCAGCAGCCAAGTGGGTGGACTCTCTGCAATCAATGAAAAACTGTTTTTT. The chain is built from TRBV3-1 and TRBJ1-4; D unclear. Germline V gives CDR1 LGHDT, CDR2 YNNKEL (reference sequence). CDR3 size: 18 residues. Trimming left V 1 base short and J 5 bases short, with 20 bases between.

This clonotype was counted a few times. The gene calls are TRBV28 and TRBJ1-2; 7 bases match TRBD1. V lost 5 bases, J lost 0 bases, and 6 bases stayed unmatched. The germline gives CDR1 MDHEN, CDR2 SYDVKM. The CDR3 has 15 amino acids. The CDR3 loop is CASSPRDRANYGYTF. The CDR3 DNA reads TGTGCCAGCAGTCCCAGGGACAGAGCTAACTATGGCTACACCTTC.

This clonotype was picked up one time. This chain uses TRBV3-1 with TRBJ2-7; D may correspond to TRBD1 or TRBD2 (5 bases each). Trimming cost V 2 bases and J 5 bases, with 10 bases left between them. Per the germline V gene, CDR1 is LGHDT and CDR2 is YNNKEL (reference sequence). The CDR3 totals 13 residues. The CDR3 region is CASSQRGAHEQYF. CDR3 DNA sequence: TGTGCCAGCAGCCAAAGAGGGGCTCACGAGCAGTACTTC.

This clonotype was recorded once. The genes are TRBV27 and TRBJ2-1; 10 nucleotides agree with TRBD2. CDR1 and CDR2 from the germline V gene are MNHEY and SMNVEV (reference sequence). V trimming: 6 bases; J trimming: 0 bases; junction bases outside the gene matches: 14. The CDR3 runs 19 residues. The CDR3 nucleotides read TGTGCCAGCAGCACTAGGGAGACTAGCGGGCGCTACTCCTACAATGAGCAGTTCTTC. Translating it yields CASSTRETSGRYSYNEQFF.

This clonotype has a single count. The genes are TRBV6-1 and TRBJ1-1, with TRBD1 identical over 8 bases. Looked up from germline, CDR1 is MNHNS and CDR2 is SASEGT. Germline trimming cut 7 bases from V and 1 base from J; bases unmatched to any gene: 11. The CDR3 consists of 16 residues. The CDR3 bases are TGTGCCAGCACTGGCCTTGGACAGGGAAAGAACACTGAAGCTTTCTTT. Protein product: CASTGLGQGKNTEAFF.

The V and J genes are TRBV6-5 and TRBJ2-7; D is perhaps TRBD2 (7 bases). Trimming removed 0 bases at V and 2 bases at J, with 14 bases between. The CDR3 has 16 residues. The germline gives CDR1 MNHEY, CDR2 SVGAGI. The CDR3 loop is CASSYSIRGATYEQYF. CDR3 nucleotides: TGTGCCAGCAGTTACTCGATTCGGGGGGCGACCTACGAGCAGTACTTC.

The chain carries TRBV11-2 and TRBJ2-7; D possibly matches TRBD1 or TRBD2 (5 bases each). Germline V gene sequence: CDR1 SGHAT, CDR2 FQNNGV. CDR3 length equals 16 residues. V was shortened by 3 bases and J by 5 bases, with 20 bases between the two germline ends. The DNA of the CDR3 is TGTGCCAGCAGCTTCAACCGGGACCCTAAACTCGACGAGCAGTACTTC. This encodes CASSFNRDPKLDEQYF.

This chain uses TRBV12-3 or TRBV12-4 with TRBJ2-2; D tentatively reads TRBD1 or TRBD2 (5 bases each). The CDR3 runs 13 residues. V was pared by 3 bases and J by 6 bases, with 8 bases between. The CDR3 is CASSFQGPGELFF. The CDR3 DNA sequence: TGTGCCAGCAGTTTTCAGGGACCCGGGGAGCTGTTTTTT.

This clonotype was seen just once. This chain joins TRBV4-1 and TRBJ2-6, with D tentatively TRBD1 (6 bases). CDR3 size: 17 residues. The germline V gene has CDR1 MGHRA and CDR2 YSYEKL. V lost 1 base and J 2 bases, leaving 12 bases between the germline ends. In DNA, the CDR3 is TGCGCCAGCAGCCAAGGGTCCTGGGGGCCTGGGGCCAACGTCCTGACTTTC. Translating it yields CASSQGSWGPGANVLTF.

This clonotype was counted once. CDR3 sequence (DNA): TGCAGCGCTCACTTGGGACTCCAAAGGAATGAGCAGTTCTTC. Translated, it gives CSAHLGLQRNEQFF. The V call is TRBV29-1, the J call TRBJ2-1, with D maybe TRBD2 (6 bases). Germline V gene lookup returns CDR1 SQVTM and CDR2 ANQGSEA. The V gene lost 7 bases and the J gene lost 7 bases, with 20 bases spanning the gap. This CDR3 is built from 14 residues.

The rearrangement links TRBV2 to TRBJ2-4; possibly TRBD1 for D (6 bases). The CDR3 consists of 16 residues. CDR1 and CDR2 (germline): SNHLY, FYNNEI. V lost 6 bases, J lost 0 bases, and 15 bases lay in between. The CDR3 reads CASRARTALAKNIQYF. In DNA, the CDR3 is TGTGCCAGCAGAGCCCGGACAGCTTTAGCCAAAAACATTCAGTACTTC.

CDR3 in amino acids: CSARDRQGSQYF. For the CDR3, the DNA is TGCAGTGCTAGAGATAGGCAGGGGAGCCAGTACTTC. This sequence joins TRBV20-1 and TRBJ2-5, with a possible D match to TRBD1 (6 bases). The CDR3 is 12 amino acids. The V gene's germline CDR1 is DFQATT and CDR2 SNEGSKA (reference sequence). V gave up 0 bases and J gave up 10 bases, with 12 bases separating them.

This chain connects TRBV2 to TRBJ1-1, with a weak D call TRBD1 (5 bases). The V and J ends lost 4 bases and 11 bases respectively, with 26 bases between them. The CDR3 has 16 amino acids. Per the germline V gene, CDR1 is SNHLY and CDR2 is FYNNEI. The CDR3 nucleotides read TGTGCCAGCAGTGGTCGAGAGAAAGGGTTAACGAAGGGGGCTTTCTTT. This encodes CASSGREKGLTKGAFF.

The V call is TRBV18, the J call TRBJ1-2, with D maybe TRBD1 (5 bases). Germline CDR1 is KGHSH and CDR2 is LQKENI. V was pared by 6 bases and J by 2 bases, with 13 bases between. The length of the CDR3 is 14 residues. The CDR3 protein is CASSFSGENYGYTF. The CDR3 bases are TGTGCCAGCTCCTTCTCGGGGGAAAACTATGGCTACACCTTC.

CDR3 nucleotide sequence: TGTGCCATAGCCGGGGACAGGGCCTATGGCTACACCTTC. This encodes CAIAGDRAYGYTF. V is TRBV19 and J is TRBJ1-2, with 9 bases that match TRBD1. The CDR3 consists of 13 residues. Per germline, CDR1 LNHDA and CDR2 SQIVND (reference sequence). V lost 10 bases and J lost 4; bases outside the gene matches: 7. Drawing the rest from reference TRBV19 and TRBJ1-2, the complete variable domain is DGGITQSPKYLFRKEGQNVTLSCEQNLNHDAMYWYRQDPGQGLRLIYYSQIVNDFQKGDIAEGYSVSREKKESFPLTVTSAQKNPTAFYLCAIAGDRAYGYTFGSGTRLTVV.

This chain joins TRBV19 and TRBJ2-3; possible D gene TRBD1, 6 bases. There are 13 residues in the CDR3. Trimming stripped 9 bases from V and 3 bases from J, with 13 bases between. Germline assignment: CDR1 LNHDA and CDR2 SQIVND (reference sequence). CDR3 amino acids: CASHPQGTDTQYF. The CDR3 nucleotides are TGTGCCAGCCACCCACAGGGAACAGATACGCAGTATTTT. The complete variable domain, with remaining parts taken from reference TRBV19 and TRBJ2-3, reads DGGITQSPKYLFRKEGQNVTLSCEQNLNHDAMYWYRQDPGQGLRLIYYSQIVNDFQKGDIAEGYSVSREKKESFPLTVTSAQKNPTAFYLCASHPQGTDTQYFGPGTRLTVL.

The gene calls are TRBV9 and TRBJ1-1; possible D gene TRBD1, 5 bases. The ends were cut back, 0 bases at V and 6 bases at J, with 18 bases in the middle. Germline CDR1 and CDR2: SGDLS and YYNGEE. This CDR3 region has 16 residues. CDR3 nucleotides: TGTGCCAGCAGCGTAGCCTCCGGACAAGTAAAGGCTGAAGCTTTCTTT. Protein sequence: CASSVASGQVKAEAFF.

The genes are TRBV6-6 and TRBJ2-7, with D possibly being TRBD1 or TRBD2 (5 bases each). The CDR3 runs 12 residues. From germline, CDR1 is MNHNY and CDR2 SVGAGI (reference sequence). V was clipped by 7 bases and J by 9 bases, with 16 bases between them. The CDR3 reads CASIDTGTGQYF. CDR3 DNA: TGTGCCAGCATCGACACGGGGACGGGGCAGTACTTC.

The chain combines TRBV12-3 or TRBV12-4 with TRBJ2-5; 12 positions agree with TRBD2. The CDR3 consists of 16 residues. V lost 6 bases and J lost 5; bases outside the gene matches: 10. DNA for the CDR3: TGTGCCAGCAGCCCGCGACTAGCGGGAGAGAAGGAGACCCAGTACTTC. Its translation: CASSPRLAGEKETQYF.

The CDR3 DNA reads TGTGCCAGCAGCCGGACTAGCGGGAGAGCGGGTGAGCAGTTCTTC. Translating gives CASSRTSGRAGEQFF. The V call is TRBV3-1, the J call TRBJ2-1; 13 bases fit TRBD2. CDR1 LGHDT and CDR2 YNNKEL come from the germline V gene (reference sequence). This CDR3 spans 15 amino acids. V lost 4 bases and J lost 9; bases outside the gene matches: 6.

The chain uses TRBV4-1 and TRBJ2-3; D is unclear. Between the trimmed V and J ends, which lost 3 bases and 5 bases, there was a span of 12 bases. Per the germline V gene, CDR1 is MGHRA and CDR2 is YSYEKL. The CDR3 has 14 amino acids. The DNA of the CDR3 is TGCGCCAGCAGCCAGGCCGGGCACAAAGATACGCAGTATTTT. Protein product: CASSQAGHKDTQYF.

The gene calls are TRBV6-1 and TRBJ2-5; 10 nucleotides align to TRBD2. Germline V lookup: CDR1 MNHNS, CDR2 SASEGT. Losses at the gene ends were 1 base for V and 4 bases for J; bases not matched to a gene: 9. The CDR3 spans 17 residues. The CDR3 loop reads CASSEGWGTSARETQYF. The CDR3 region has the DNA TGTGCCAGCAGTGAAGGGTGGGGGACTAGCGCGAGAGAGACCCAGTACTTC.

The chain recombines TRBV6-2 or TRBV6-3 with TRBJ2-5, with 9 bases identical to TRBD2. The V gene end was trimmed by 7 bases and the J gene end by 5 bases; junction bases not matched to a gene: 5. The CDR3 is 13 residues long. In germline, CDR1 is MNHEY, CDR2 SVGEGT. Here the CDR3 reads CASTFAGGETQYF. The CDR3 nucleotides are TGTGCCAGCACGTTCGCGGGAGGGGAGACCCAGTACTTC.

The CDR3 loop reads CASSPTTIAGRTFF. Written as DNA, the CDR3 is TGTGCCAGCAGTCCAACCACCATAGCGGGAAGAACGTTCTTC. This chain uses TRBV7-6 with TRBJ2-1, with 8 positions matching TRBD2. The CDR3 is 14 residues long. Losses at the gene ends were 6 bases for V and 15 bases for J; bases not matched to a gene: 16. Germline lookup yields CDR1 SGHVS and CDR2 FNYEAQ. The entire variable domain, with the rest obtained from reference TRBV7-6 and TRBJ2-1, is as follows: GAGVSQSPRYKVTKRGQDVALRCDPISGHVSLYWYRQALGQGPEFLTYFNYEAQQDKSGLPNDRFSAERPEGSISTLTIQRTEQRDSAMYRCASSPTTIAGRTFFGPGTRLTVL.

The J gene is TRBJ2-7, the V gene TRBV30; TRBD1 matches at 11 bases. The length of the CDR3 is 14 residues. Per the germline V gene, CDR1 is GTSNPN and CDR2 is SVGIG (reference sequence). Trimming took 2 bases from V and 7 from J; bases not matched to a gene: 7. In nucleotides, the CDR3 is TGTGCCTGGAGTTTGGGACAGGGGGATTGGGAGCAGTACTTC. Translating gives CAWSLGQGDWEQYF.

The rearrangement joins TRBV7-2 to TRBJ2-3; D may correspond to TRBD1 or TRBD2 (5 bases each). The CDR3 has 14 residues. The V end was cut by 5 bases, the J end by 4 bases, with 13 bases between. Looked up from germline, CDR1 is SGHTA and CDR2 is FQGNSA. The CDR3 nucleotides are TGTGCCAGCAGCCAGCGTTTGGGGGCAGATACGCAGTATTTT. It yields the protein CASSQRLGADTQYF.

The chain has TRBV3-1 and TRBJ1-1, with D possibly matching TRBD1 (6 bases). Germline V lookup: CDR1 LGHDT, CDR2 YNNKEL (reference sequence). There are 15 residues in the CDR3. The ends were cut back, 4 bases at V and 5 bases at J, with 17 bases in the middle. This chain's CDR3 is CASSRWGQGQTEAFF. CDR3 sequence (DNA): TGTGCCAGCAGCCGTTGGGGGCAGGGGCAAACTGAAGCTTTCTTT.